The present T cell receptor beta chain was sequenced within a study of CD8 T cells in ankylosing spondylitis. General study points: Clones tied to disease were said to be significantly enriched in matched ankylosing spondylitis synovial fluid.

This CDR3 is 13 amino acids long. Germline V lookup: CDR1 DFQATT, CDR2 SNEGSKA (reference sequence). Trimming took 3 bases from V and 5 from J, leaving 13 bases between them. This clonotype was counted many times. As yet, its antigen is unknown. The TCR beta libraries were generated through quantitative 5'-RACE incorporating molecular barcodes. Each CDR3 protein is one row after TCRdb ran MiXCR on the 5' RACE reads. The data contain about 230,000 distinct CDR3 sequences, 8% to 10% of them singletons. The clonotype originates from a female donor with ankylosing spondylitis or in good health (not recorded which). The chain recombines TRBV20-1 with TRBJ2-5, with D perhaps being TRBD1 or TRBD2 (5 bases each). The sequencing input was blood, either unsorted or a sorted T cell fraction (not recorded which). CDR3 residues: CSASGARQETQYF. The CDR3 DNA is TGCAGTGCTAGCGGGGCTCGGCAGGAGACCCAGTACTTC.